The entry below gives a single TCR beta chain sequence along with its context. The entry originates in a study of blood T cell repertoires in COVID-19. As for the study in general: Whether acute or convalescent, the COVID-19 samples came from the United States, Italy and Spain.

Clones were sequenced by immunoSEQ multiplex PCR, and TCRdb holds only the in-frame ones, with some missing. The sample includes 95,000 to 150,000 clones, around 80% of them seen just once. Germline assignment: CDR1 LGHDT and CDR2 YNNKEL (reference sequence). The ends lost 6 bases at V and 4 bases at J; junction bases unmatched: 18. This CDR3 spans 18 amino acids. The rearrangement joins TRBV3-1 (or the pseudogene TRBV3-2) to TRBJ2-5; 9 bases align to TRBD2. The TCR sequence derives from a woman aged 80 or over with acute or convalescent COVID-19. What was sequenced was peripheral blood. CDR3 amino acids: CASSAQGLAPRGGETQYF. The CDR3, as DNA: TGTGCCAGCAGTGCTCAGGGACTAGCACCTAGGGGTGGAGAGACCCAGTACTTC.